What follows is one T cell receptor beta chain and its context. Study processing details: Amplification of reference gene primers provided the estimated nucleated cell counts. Profiling relied on immunoSEQ multiplex PCR, and the TCRdb table lists in-frame clones only, not all of them. V and J calls and clone size come straight from that table; D and trimming were deduced from the DNA. This table holds 16,000 or so clones, nearly 90% found once. The V end lost 4 bases, the J end lost 4 bases, and 14 bases lay between the germline ends. The CDR3 extends over 15 amino acids. Germline loops: CDR1 LGHDT, CDR2 YNNKEL (reference sequence). This sample is part of a study of blood T cell repertoires in COVID-19. Study-wide context: Both acute and convalescent COVID-19 samples were obtained from the United States, Italy and Spain. PBMCs, B-cell-depleted T cells, or T cells were the source of the cDNA or gDNA that made up the material.

The sample consisted of peripheral blood. The sequence was collected from a human donor in a cohort sampled during active COVID-19. The chain has TRBV3-1 (or the pseudogene TRBV3-2) and TRBJ1-3; TRBD1 might be the D (5 bases). As DNA, the CDR3 is TGTGCCAGCAGCCGCCCCGGGACTCTCGGAAACACCATATATTTT. It specifies CASSRPGTLGNTIYF.